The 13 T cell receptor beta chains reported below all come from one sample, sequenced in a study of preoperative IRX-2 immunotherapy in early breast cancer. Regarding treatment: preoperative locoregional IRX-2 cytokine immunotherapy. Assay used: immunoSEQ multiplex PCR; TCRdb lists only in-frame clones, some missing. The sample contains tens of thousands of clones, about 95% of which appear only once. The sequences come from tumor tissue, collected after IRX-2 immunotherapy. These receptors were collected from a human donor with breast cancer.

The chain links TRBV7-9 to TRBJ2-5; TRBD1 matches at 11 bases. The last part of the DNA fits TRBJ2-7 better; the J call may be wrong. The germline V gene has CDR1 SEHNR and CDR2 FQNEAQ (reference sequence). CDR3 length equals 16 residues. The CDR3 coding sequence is TGTGCCAGCACCTTCCCGGGACAGGGGGGCTCCTACGAGCAGTACTTC. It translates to CASTFPGQGGSYEQYF.

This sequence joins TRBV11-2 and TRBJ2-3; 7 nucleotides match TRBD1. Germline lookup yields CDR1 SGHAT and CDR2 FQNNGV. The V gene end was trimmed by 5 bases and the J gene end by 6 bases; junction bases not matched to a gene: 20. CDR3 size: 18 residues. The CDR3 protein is CASSTQAQGKRIVDTQYF. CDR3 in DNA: TGTGCCAGCAGCACACAAGCACAGGGGAAGAGGATTGTGGATACGCAGTATTTT.

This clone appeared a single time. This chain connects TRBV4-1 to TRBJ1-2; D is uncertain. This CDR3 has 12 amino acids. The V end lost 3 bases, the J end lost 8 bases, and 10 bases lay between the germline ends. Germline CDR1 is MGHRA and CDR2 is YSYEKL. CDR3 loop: CASSHNDGGYTF. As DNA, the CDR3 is TGCGCCAGCAGCCACAACGACGGCGGCTACACCTTC.

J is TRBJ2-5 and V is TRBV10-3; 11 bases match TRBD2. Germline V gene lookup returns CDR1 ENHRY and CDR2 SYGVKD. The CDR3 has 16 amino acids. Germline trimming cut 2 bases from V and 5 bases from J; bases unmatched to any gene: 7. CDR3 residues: CAISEPGVAGGETQYF. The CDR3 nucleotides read TGTGCCATCAGTGAGCCCGGCGTAGCGGGAGGGGAGACCCAGTACTTC.

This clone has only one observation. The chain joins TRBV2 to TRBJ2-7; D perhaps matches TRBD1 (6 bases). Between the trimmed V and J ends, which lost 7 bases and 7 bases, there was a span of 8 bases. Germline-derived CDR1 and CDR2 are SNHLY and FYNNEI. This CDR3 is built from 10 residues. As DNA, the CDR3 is TGTGCCAGCATTGGACAGGAGCAGTACTTC. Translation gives CASIGQEQYF.

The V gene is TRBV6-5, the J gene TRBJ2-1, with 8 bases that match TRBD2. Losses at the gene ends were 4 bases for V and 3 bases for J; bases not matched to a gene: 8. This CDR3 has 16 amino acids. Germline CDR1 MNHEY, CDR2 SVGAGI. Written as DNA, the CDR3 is TGTGCCAGCAGTTCCGCTAGCGGGTCTTTCTACAATGAGCAGTTCTTC. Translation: CASSSASGSFYNEQFF.

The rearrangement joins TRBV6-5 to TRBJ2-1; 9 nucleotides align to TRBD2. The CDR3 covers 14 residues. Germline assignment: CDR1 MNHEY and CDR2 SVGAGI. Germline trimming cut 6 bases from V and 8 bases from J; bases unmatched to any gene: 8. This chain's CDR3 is CASRERGAGYEQFF. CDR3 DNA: TGTGCCAGCAGGGAGCGGGGGGCTGGCTATGAGCAGTTCTTC.

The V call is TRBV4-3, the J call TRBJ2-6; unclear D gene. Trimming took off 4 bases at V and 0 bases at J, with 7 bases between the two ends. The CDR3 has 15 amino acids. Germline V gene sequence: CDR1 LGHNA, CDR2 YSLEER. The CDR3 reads CASSPSNSGANVLTF. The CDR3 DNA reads TGCGCCAGCAGCCCCTCGAACTCTGGGGCCAACGTCCTGACTTTC.

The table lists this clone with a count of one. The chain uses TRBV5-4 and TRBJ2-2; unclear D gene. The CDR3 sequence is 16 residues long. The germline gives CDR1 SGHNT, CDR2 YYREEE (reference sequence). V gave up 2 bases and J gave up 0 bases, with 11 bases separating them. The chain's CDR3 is CASSFIPLSNTGELFF. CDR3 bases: TGTGCCAGCAGCTTCATTCCCTTATCGAACACCGGGGAGCTGTTTTTT. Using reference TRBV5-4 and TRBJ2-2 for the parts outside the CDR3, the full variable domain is ETGVTQSPTHLIKTRGQQVTLRCSSQSGHNTVSWYQQALGQGPQFIFQYYREEENGRGNFPPRFSGLQFPNYSSELNVNALELDDSALYLCASSFIPLSNTGELFFGEGSRLTVL.

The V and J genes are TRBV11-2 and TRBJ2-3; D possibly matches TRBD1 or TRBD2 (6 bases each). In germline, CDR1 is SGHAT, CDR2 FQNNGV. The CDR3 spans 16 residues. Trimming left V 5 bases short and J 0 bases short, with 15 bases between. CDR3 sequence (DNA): TGTGCCAGCAGCCCCTGGGGGGACACCAGCACAGATACGCAGTATTTT. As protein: CASSPWGDTSTDTQYF.

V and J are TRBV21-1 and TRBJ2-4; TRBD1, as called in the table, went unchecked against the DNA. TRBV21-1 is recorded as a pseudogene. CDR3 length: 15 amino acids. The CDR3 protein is CASSKEPGGKNIQYF. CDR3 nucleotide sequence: TGTGCCAGCAGCAAAGAGCCAGGGGGGAAAAACATTCAGTACTTC.

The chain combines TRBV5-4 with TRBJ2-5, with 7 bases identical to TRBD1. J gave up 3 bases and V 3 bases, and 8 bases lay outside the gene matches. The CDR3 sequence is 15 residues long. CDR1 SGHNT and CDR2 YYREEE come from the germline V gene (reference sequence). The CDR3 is CASSSGTAPEETQYF. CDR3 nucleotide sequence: TGTGCCAGCAGCTCCGGGACAGCCCCCGAAGAGACCCAGTACTTC.

The CDR3 sequence: CASSLASATDTQYF. The CDR3, as DNA: TGCGCCAGCAGCTTGGCCTCCGCCACAGATACGCAGTATTTT. The chain joins TRBV5-1 to TRBJ2-3; no firm D call. The CDR3 loop spans 14 amino acids. Trimming left V 0 bases short and J 2 bases short, with 7 bases between. Germline V gives CDR1 SGHRS, CDR2 YFSETQ.